This T cell receptor beta chain is from a study of CD8+CD57+ T cells in acquired aplastic anemia. Study as a whole: Average DNA yield from sorted CD4+ and CD8+ cells was around 3.2 ug. General observations from the study: A significant difference in CD8+ Simpson's diversity between patients and controls was not found. Sharing between patients and controls was observed for twenty-nine CD8+ CDR3 sequences.

The study profiled TCR beta VDJ and CDR3 using genomic DNA as template. TCRdb redid the calling of the reads with MiXCR, one entry per CDR3 protein. The repertoire holds 150,000 to 200,000 distinct CDR3 sequences, with about 64% as singletons. Many counts were recorded for this clonotype. Antigen specificity is unknown. Trimming shortened V by 3 bases and J by 9 bases, and 6 bases separated the two germline ends. The CDR3 has 11 amino acids. The receptor was isolated from a human donor in good health. The gene calls are TRBV12-3 or TRBV12-4 and TRBJ2-1; no reliable D call. The sequencing input was sorted CD4+, CD8+, or CD8+CD57+ T cells (not recorded which) from PBMCs. CDR3 region: CASSFSLEQFF. In DNA, the CDR3 is TGTGCCAGCAGTTTTTCGCTTGAGCAGTTCTTC.